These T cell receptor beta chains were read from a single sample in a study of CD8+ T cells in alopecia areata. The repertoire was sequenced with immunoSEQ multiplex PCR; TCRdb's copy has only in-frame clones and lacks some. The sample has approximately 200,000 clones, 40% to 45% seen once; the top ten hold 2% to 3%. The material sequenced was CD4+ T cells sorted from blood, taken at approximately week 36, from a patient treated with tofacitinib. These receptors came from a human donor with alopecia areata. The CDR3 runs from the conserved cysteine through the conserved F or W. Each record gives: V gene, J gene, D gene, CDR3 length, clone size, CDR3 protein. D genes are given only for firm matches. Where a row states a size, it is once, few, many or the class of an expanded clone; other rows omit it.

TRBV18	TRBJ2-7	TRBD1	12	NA	CASSADRAEQYF
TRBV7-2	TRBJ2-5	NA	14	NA	CASSFTGGVETQYF
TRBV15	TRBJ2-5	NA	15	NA	CATSRDPQKGETQYF
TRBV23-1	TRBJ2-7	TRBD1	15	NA	CASSQLTGATREQYF
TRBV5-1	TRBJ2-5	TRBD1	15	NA	CASSSADRAKETQYF
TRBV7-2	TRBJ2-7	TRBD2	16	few	CASSLVGASGTYEQYF
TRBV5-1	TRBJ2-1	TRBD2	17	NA	CASSSVLAGVVYNEQFF
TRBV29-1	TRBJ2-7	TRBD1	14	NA	CSVSRTGGSYEQYF
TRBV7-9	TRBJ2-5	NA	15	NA	CASNLALWRQETQYF
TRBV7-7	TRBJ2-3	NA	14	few	CASSQGQRTDTQYF
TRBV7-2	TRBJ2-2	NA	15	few	CASSLGGWGTGELFF
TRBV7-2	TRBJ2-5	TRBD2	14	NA	CASSLGTSVQTQYF
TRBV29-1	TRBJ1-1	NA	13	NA	CSVSVGPNTEAFF
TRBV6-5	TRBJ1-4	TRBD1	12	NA	CASSPGGAKLFF
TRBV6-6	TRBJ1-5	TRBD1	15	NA	CASSYENRGPQPQHF
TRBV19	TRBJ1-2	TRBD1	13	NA	CASLGQANYGYTF
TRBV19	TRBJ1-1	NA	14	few	CASKPRETNTEAFF
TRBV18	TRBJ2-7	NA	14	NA	CASSPGQTSYEQYF
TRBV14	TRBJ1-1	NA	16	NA	CASSQGTAYMNTEAFF
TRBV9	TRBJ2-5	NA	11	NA	CASSSSGTQYF
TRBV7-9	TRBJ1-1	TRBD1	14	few	CASSFGQVGTEAFF
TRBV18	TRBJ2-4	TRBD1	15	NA	CASSPPTGDKNIQYF
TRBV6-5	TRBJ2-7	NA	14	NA	CASSPLDGTYEQYF
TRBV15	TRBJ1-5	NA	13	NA	CATSRELGRSQHF
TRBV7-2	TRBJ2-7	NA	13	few	CASSLEGGYEQYF
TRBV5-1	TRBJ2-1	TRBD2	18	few	CASSLDARLAGVRNEQFF
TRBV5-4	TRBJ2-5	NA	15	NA	CASSFNSPGEETQYF
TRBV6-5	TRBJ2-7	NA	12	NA	CASSPRGYEQYF
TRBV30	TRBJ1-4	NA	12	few	CALGPNNEKLFF
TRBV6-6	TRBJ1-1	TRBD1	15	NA	CASNAWDRGNTEAFF
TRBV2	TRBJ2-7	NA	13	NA	CASSEHGRYEQYF
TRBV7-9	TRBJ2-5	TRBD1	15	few	CASSPWDSLQETQYF
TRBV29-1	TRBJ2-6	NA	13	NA	CSVGASGANVLTF
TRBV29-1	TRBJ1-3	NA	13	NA	CSVQRGSGNTIYF
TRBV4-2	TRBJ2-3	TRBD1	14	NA	CASSQGDREDTQYF
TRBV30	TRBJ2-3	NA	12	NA	CAWSVTENTQYF
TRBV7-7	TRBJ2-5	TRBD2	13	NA	CASSSTSGETQYF
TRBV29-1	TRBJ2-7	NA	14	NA	CSVVPTGPWDEQYF
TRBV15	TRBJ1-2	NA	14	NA	CATSRDGGNYGYTF
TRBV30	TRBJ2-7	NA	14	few	CAWSVGGESYEQYF
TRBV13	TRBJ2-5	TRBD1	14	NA	CASREQGAQETQYF
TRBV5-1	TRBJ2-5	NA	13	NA	CASSFVGQETQYF
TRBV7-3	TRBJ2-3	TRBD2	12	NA	CASSLGGGSLYF
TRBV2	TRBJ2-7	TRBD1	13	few	CASGGTGLGEQYF
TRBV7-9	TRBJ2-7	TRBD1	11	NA	CASSLGQGEYF
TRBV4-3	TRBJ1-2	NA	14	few	CASSPSGPSYGYTF
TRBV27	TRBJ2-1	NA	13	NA	CASSFLGEDEQFF
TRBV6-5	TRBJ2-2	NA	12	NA	CASTGNTGELFF
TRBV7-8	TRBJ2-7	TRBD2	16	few	CASSKWGSGGSYEQYF
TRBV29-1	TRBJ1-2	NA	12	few	CSVEVRNYGYTF
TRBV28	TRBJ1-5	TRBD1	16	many	CASSLPQGQNNQPQHF
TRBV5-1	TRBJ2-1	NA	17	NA	CASSGLIRAPQGNEQFF
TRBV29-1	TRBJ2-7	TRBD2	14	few	CSVVGSGSSYEQYF
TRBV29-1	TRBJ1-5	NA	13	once	CSVGGALGQPQHF